This T cell receptor beta chain is from a study of blood T cell repertoires in COVID-19. For the study at large: COVID-19 samples from acute and convalescent phases originated in the United States, Italy and Spain.

The table came from immunoSEQ multiplex PCR; TCRdb's copy has only in-frame clones and leaves some out. Of over 30,000 clones listed, 65% to 90% are singletons. This clone came up a few times. The CDR3 is 13 amino acids. The germline V and J ends were trimmed by 6 bases and 4 bases, with 13 bases remaining between them. Germline V gene data show CDR1 as MNHEY and CDR2 as SMNVEV (reference sequence). The rearrangement uses TRBV27 and TRBJ2-7; D gene uncertain. The source material was peripheral blood. This sequence was found in an older woman with active COVID-19. CDR3 amino acids: CASRPYSSYEQYF. The CDR3 DNA is TGTGCCAGCAGGCCCTACTCATCATACGAGCAGTACTTC.